This is a list of T cell receptor beta chains from one sample in a study of control samples from healthy donors and cancer patients. Some clones are missing from TCRdb's copy, which holds only in-frame ones; the method was immunoSEQ multiplex PCR. The sample has about 120,000 clones, approximately 89% seen once. Material: blood. These receptors originate from a man aged 35 to 55 in good health. The CDR3 runs from the conserved cysteine through the conserved F or W. D genes are given only for firm matches. Rows may omit the clone size; those that give it use once, few, many or a size class.

j_call	v_call	clone_size	d_call	cdr3_aa	cdr3_nt
TRBJ2-2	TRBV28	NA	TRBD1	CATRDRGITGELFF	TGTGCCACACGGGACAGGGGTATCACCGGGGAGCTGTTTTTT
TRBJ2-5	TRBV11-3	NA	TRBD2	CASSARGTSGGAAGETQYF	TGTGCCAGCAGCGCCCGGGGGACTAGCGGGGGGGCAGCTGGAGAGACCCAGTACTTC
TRBJ1-1	TRBV9	NA	NA	CASSVAASTYAFF	TGTGCCAGCAGCGTAGCAGCTTCGACGTATGCTTTCTTT
TRBJ1-2	TRBV14	NA	NA	CASSQAGKSYGYTF	TGTGCCAGCAGCCAAGCGGGGAAGAGCTATGGCTACACCTTC
TRBJ2-7	TRBV14	NA	TRBD1	CASSQARTGLYEQYF	TGTGCCAGCAGCCAAGCGAGGACAGGGCTTTACGAGCAGTACTTC
TRBJ1-1	TRBV27	NA	NA	CASSLKRGGYTEAFF	TGTGCCAGCAGTTTAAAAAGAGGGGGGTACACTGAAGCTTTCTTT
TRBJ1-1	TRBV14	NA	NA	CASSQWPGADTEAFF	TGTGCCAGCAGCCAATGGCCAGGGGCGGACACTGAAGCTTTCTTT
TRBJ2-3	TRBV5-8	once	TRBD2	CASTRGLAGADTQYF	TGTGCCAGCACCCGGGGACTAGCGGGGGCAGATACGCAGTATTTT
TRBJ2-7	TRBV19	NA	NA	CASSMRQGGKYF	TGTGCCAGTAGTATGCGTCAGGGGGGGAAGTACTTC
TRBJ2-7	TRBV12-3/TRBV12-4	once	NA	CASSQANEQYF	TGTGCCAGCAGCCAAGCTAACGAGCAGTACTTC
TRBJ2-1	TRBV9	NA	TRBD1	CASSVRDRGNNEQFF	TGTGCCAGCAGCGTACGTGACAGGGGGAACAATGAGCAGTTCTTC
TRBJ2-1	TRBV5-1	NA	NA	CASSLVGSSSYNEQFF	TGCGCCAGCAGCTTGGTGGGGAGTAGCTCCTACAATGAGCAGTTCTTC
TRBJ2-7	TRBV2	NA	NA	CASRVYYEQYF	TGTGCCAGCAGGGTTTACTACGAGCAGTACTTC
TRBJ2-5	TRBV6-4	NA	TRBD2	CASSEFYGGSETQYF	TGTGCCAGCAGTGAGTTTTACGGGGGGTCAGAGACCCAGTACTTC
TRBJ1-1	TRBV19	NA	TRBD1	CASSIGAGGTEAFF	TGTGCCAGTAGTATAGGGGCAGGGGGAACTGAAGCTTTCTTT
TRBJ1-5	TRBV19	NA	NA	CASSRYDSGNQPQHF	TGTGCCAGTAGCCGTTACGACAGCGGCAATCAGCCCCAGCATTTT
TRBJ2-7	TRBV29-1	NA	NA	CSVTGAAYEQYF	TGCAGCGTCACGGGGGCGGCCTACGAGCAGTACTTC
TRBJ1-6	TRBV6-1	NA	NA	CASSEILPLHF	TGTGCCAGCAGTGAGATCCTACCCCTCCACTTT
TRBJ2-1	TRBV24-1	NA	TRBD2	CATSATSGGLGGEQFF	TGTGCCACCAGCGCTACTAGCGGGGGTTTGGGGGGTGAGCAGTTCTTC
TRBJ2-7	TRBV6-5	NA	NA	CASSYVSGDKHYEQYF	TGTGCCAGCAGTTACGTGAGCGGGGACAAACACTACGAGCAGTACTTC
TRBJ1-2	TRBV4-1	NA	NA	CASSQDPAPNYGYTF	TGCGCCAGCAGCCAAGACCCGGCCCCTAACTATGGCTACACCTTC